This TCR beta chain originates from a study of T cells in Graves' hyperthyroidism and ophthalmopathy. This clonotype was recorded many times. The CDR3 length is 13 residues. Per germline, CDR1 SGHVS and CDR2 FQNEAQ. V was cut by 3 bases and J by 7 bases, with 7 bases left in between. Each 10 ml fresh peripheral blood draw supplied the PBMCs. Amplified TCR beta CDR3 regions came from RNA transcripts. The HTBI primer set was used in a first-round RT-PCR of the TCR CDR3. TCRdb recomputed calls from the multiplex PCR reads with MiXCR, one row per CDR3 protein. The sample includes roughly 800,000 distinct CDR3 sequences, 38% of them seen just once.

J is TRBJ1-6 and V is TRBV7-8, with D unclear. The sequence came from a man younger than 30 with Graves' hyperthyroidism. The sequenced sample was blood. The CDR3 DNA sequence: TGTGCCAGCAGCTTGCCGGAAAATTCACCCCTCCACTTT. It yields the protein CASSLPENSPLHF.